The 15 T cell receptor beta chains presented below share a single source sample, sequenced in a study of shared clonotypes between healthy human individuals. Repertoires were generated with immunoSEQ multiplex PCR, while TCRdb's copy carries only in-frame clones and drops some. The table lists 2 million to 2.5 million clones, approximately 94% of them singletons, with more than 0.1% in the top ten. The source material was naive CD4+ T cells sorted from blood. Subset meaning: CD45RA+ positively selected. These receptors were taken from a man aged 18 to 29 in good health.

This chain connects TRBV19 to TRBJ2-7; TRBD1 aligns across 9 bases. CDR1 and CDR2 from the germline V gene are LNHDA and SQIVND (reference sequence). V lost 4 bases to trimming and J lost 4 bases; unmatched junction nucleotides: 5. The CDR3 consists of 14 residues. In DNA, the CDR3 is TGTGCCAGTAGTACTTTGGGACAGGGTTACGAGCAGTACTTC. It specifies CASSTLGQGYEQYF.

J is TRBJ1-1 and V is TRBV2; D unresolved. The CDR3 contains 15 residues. V was clipped by 4 bases and J by 1 base, with 13 bases between them. Germline lookup yields CDR1 SNHLY and CDR2 FYNNEI. The CDR3 DNA is TGTGCCAGCAGTGTAGAGCTGGGTAAGAACACTGAAGCTTTCTTT. This codes for CASSVELGKNTEAFF.

The V call is TRBV14, the J call TRBJ1-1, with a weak D call TRBD1 (6 bases). The CDR3 runs 13 residues. V was pared by 2 bases and J by 4 bases, with 8 bases between. CDR1 is SGHDN, CDR2 FVKESK, per germline. The CDR3 region is CASSQFRGTEAFF. The CDR3 bases are TGTGCCAGCAGCCAATTCAGGGGCACTGAAGCTTTCTTT.

The V and J genes are TRBV5-4 and TRBJ2-7; the match to TRBD2 covers 8 bases. The CDR3 runs 16 residues. The trim removed 4 bases at V and 3 bases at J, leaving 12 bases unmatched. Germline values: CDR1 SGHNT, CDR2 YYREEE (reference sequence). CDR3 sequence: CASSPSLSGGDYEQYF. CDR3 bases: TGTGCCAGCAGCCCCTCGTTGTCGGGGGGGGACTACGAGCAGTACTTC.

The rearrangement uses TRBV4-3 and TRBJ1-4; possible D gene TRBD1, 5 bases. The CDR3 runs 15 residues. The germline V gene has CDR1 LGHNA and CDR2 YSLEER. Between the trimmed V and J ends, which lost 0 bases and 7 bases, there was a span of 12 bases. In DNA form, the CDR3 reads TGCGCCAGCAGCCAAGAAGGGGCGTCTCGTGAAAAACTGTTTTTT. It encodes CASSQEGASREKLFF.

V gene TRBV5-1 combines with J gene TRBJ2-7; 8 bases are shared with TRBD1. With V trimmed by 4 bases and J by 5 bases, 5 bases remained unmatched. The CDR3 sequence is 13 residues long. Germline V gives CDR1 SGHRS, CDR2 YFSETQ. The CDR3 protein is CASSGQGGNEQYF. The CDR3 region has the DNA TGCGCCAGCAGCGGACAGGGTGGGAACGAGCAGTACTTC.

The V gene is TRBV6-5, the J gene TRBJ2-7, with D perhaps being TRBD1 or TRBD2 (6 bases each). CDR1 and CDR2 (germline): MNHEY, SVGAGI. V lost 7 bases to trimming and J lost 2 bases, with 12 bases between them. This CDR3 has 13 amino acids. DNA of the CDR3: TGTGCCAGCAAGAGGGGGGTAACCTACGAGCAGTACTTC. Encoded protein: CASKRGVTYEQYF.

V gene TRBV28 combines with J gene TRBJ1-5, with TRBD1 matching over 7 bases. This CDR3 region has 11 residues. Germline V gene sequence: CDR1 MDHEN, CDR2 SYDVKM. Trimming took 5 bases from V and 13 from J; bases not matched to a gene: 5. CDR3 residues: CASSTRQGQHF. In nucleotides, the CDR3 is TGTGCCAGCAGTACCCGACAGGGTCAGCATTTT.

In regard to this clone: Other DNA sequences in this specimen translate into the identical CDR3. V gene TRBV18 combines with J gene TRBJ1-4; no firm D call. The germline V and J ends were trimmed by 1 base and 2 bases, with 5 bases remaining between them. Germline CDR1 reads KGHSH; CDR2 reads LQKENI. The CDR3 extends over 14 amino acids. CDR3 bases: TGTGCCAGCTCACCACGGCAGACTAATGAAAAACTGTTTTTT. This encodes CASSPRQTNEKLFF.

This CDR3 is CASSSRGRGGYTF. The CDR3 DNA sequence: TGTGCCAGCAGTTCCAGGGGGCGCGGGGGCTACACCTTC. The chain combines TRBV28 with TRBJ1-2; the match to TRBD1 covers 8 bases. The junction had 6 bases not matched to a gene; V was cut back by 4 bases and J by 8 bases. This CDR3 comprises 13 residues. Germline V gene sequence: CDR1 MDHEN, CDR2 SYDVKM.

The chain has TRBV10-1 and TRBJ1-1, with 9 bases that match TRBD1. This CDR3 is 15 amino acids long. CDR1 and CDR2 (germline): WNHNN, SYGVQD (reference sequence). V lost 3 bases to trimming and J lost 13 bases; unmatched junction nucleotides: 15. In DNA form, the CDR3 reads TGCGCCAGCAGTGAAGGGTCCGGGGACAGGGCATTGGTTTTCTTT. This translates into CASSEGSGDRALVFF.

The chain couples TRBV19 to TRBJ2-7; D not resolved. Trimming pared 4 bases from V and 0 bases from J, leaving 10 bases between. The CDR3 extends over 14 amino acids. CDR1 LNHDA and CDR2 SQIVND come from the germline V gene (reference sequence). CDR3 bases: TGTGCCAGTAGTACAACCGTTAGCTCCTACGAGCAGTACTTC. Amino acid sequence: CASSTTVSSYEQYF.

The chain combines TRBV28 with TRBJ1-1; TRBD1 might be the D (6 bases). CDR3 length: 16 amino acids. Germline V gene sequence: CDR1 MDHEN, CDR2 SYDVKM. The V and J ends lost 4 bases and 4 bases respectively, with 19 bases between them. The CDR3 DNA reads TGTGCCAGCAGTTCCACCCCCAGGGGCGGGGGCACTGAAGCTTTCTTT. Its protein product is CASSSTPRGGGTEAFF.

This clone was found once. The same CDR3 can be traced to other DNA sequences in this sample. This chain links TRBV2 with TRBJ1-3; D unclear. CDR1 SNHLY and CDR2 FYNNEI come from the germline V gene. V lost 6 bases to trimming and J lost 4 bases, with 1 base between them. The CDR3 is 10 residues long. The chain's CDR3 is CASRGNTIYF. CDR3 sequence (DNA): TGTGCCAGCAGGGGAAACACCATATATTTT.

The chain employs TRBV11-2 and TRBJ1-1, with D possibly TRBD1 on 6 matching bases. Germline loops: CDR1 SGHAT, CDR2 FQNNGV. The CDR3 spans 13 residues. V dropped 3 bases and J dropped 3 bases, with 8 bases sitting between them. In nucleotides, the CDR3 is TGTGCCAGCAGCTTGGGGGCGCACACTGAAGCTTTCTTT. Its translation: CASSLGAHTEAFF. Combining the CDR3 with reference TRBV11-2 and TRBJ1-1 gives the whole variable domain EAGVAQSPRYKIIEKRQSVAFWCNPISGHATLYWYQQILGQGPKLLIQFQNNGVVDDSQLPKDRFSAERLKGVDSTLKIQPAKLEDSAVYLCASSLGAHTEAFFGQGTRLTVV.